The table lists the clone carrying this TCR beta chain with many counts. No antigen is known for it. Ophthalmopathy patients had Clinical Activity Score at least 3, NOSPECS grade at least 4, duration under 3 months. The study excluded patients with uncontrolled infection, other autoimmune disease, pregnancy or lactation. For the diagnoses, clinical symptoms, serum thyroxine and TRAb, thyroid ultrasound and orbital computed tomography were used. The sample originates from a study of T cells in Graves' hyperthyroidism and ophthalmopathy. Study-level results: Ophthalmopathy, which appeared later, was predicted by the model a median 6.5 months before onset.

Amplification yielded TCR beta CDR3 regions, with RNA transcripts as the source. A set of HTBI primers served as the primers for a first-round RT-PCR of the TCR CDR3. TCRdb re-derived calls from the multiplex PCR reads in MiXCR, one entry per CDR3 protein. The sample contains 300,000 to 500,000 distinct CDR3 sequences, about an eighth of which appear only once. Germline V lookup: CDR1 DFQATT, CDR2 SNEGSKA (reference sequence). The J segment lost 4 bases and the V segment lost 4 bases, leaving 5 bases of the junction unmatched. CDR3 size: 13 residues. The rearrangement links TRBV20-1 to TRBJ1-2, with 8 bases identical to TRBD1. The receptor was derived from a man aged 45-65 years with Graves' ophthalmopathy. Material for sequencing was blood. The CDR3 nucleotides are TGCAGTGCTATGGACAGGGAGGTCTATGGCTACACCTTC. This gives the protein CSAMDREVYGYTF.